The clone carrying this T cell receptor beta chain was seen more than once but under ten times. This record comes from a study of molecular identifiers for immune sequencing clone quantification. TCRdb reprocessed the PCR reads via MiXCR and lists one record per CDR3 protein. The data hold about half a million distinct CDR3 sequences, with approximately 25% observed a single time. V was pared by 0 bases and J by 2 bases, with 8 bases between. Germline CDR1 reads GTSNPN; CDR2 reads SVGIG (reference sequence). There are 13 residues in the CDR3. CD8+CD4-CCR7+CD45RA+ cells were sorted as naive CD8 T cells.

The chain combines TRBV30 with TRBJ2-7; no clear D gene. The origin of this receptor is a human donor in good health. Some libraries in this study had Jurkat cell RNA spiked in. Source material: naive CD8+ T cells from blood, with Jurkat cell RNA spiked in. The subset denotes: FACS-sorted CD8+CD4-CCR7+CD45RA+ naive T cells. The CDR3, as DNA: TGTGCCTGGAGTGTGTCTTTGACCTACGAGCAGTACTTC. Translating gives CAWSVSLTYEQYF.